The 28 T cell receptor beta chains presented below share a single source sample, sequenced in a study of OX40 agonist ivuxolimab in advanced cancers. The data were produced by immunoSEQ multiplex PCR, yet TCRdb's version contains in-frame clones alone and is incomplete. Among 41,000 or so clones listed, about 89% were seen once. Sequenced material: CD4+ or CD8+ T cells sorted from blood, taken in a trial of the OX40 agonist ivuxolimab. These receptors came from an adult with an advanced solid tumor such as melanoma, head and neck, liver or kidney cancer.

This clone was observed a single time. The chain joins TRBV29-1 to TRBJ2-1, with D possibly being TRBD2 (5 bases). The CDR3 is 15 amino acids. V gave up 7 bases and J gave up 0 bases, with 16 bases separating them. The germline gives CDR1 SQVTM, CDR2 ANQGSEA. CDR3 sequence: CSAQEDPSSYNEQFF. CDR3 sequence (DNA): TGCAGCGCCCAGGAGGACCCCAGCTCCTACAATGAGCAGTTCTTC.

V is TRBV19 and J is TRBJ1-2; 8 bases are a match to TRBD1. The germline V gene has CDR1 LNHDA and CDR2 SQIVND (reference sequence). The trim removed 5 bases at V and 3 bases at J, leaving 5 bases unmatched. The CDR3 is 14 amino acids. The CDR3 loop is CASSFRDRYYGYTF. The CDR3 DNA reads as TGTGCCAGTAGTTTCCGGGACAGGTACTATGGCTACACCTTC. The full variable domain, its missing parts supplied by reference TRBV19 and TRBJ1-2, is DGGITQSPKYLFRKEGQNVTLSCEQNLNHDAMYWYRQDPGQGLRLIYYSQIVNDFQKGDIAEGYSVSREKKESFPLTVTSAQKNPTAFYLCASSFRDRYYGYTFGSGTRLTVV.

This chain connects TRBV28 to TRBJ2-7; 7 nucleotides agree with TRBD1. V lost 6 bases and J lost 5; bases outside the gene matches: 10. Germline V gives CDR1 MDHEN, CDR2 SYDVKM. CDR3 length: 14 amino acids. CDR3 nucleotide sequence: TGTGCCAGCAGGAGACAGGGTTCTGGGCACGAGCAGTACTTC. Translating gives CASRRQGSGHEQYF.

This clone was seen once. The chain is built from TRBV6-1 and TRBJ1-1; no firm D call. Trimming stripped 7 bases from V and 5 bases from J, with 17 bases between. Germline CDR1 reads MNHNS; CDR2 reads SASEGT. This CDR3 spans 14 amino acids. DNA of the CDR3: TGTGCCAGCACCGATGCGGCAGTACGGACTGAAGCTTTCTTT. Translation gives CASTDAAVRTEAFF.

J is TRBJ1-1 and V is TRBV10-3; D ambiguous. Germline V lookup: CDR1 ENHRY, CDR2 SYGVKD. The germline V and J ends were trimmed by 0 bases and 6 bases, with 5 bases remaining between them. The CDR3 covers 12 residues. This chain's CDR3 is CAISESLAEAFF. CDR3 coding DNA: TGTGCCATCAGTGAGTCGCTCGCTGAAGCTTTCTTT.

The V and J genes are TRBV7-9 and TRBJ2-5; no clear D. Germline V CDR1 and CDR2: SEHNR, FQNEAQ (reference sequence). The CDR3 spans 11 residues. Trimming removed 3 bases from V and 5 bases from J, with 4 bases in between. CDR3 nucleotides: TGTGCCAGCAGCTTCGGGGAGACCCAGTACTTC. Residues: CASSFGETQYF.

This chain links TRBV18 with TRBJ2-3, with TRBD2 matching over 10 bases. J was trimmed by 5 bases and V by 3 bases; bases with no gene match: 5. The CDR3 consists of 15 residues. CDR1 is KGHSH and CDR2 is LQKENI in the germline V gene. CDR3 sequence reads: CASSPLAGAGDTQYF. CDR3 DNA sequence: TGTGCCAGCTCACCCCTAGCGGGAGCCGGAGATACGCAGTATTTT.

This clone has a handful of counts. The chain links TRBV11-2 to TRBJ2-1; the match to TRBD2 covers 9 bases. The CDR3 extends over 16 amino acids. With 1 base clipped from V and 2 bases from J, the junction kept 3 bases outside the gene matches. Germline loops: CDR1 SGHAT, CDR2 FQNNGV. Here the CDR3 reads CASSLVSGRAYNEQFF. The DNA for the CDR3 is TGTGCCAGCAGCTTAGTTAGCGGGAGAGCCTACAATGAGCAGTTCTTC.

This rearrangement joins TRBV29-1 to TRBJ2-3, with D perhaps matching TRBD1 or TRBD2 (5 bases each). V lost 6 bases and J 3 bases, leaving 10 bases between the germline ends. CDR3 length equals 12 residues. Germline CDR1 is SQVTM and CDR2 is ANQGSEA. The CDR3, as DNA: TGCAGCGTCGGCTGGGGGACAGATACGCAGTATTTT. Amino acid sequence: CSVGWGTDTQYF.

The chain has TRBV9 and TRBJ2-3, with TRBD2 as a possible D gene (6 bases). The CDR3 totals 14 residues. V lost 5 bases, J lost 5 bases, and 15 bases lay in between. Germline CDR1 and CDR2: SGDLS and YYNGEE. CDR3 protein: CASSDGSVGDTQYF. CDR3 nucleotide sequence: TGTGCCAGCAGTGACGGGAGCGTGGGAGATACGCAGTATTTT. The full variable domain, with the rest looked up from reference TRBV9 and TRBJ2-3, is DSGVTQTPKHLITATGQRVTLRCSPRSGDLSVYWYQQSLDQGLQFLIQYYNGEERAKGNILERFSAQQFPDLHSELNLSSLELGDSALYFCASSDGSVGDTQYFGPGTRLTVL.

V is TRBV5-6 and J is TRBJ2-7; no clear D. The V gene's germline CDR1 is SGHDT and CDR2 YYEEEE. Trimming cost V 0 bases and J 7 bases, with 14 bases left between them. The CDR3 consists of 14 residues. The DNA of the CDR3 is TGTGCCAGCAGCTTGGCGCAGCCTTCAAGAGAGCAGTACTTC. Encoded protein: CASSLAQPSREQYF. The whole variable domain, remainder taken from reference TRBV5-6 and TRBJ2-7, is DAGVTQSPTHLIKTRGQQVTLRCSPKSGHDTVSWYQQALGQGPQFIFQYYEEEERQRGNFPDRFSGHQFPNYSSELNVNALLLGDSALYLCASSLAQPSREQYFGPGTRLTVT.

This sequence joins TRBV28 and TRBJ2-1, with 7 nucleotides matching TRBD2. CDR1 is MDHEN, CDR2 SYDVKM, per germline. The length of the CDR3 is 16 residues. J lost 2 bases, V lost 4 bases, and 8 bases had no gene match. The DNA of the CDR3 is TGTGCCAGCAGTTCACGGGGGGAAACGGCCTACAATGAGCAGTTCTTC. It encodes CASSSRGETAYNEQFF.

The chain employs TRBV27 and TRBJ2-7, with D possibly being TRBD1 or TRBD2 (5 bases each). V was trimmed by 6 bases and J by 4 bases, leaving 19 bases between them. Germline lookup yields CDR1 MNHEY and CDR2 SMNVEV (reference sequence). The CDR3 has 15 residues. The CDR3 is CASSRYGTGLYEQYF. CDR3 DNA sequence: TGTGCCAGCAGCCGATATGGGACGGGATTATACGAGCAGTACTTC.

DNA of the CDR3: TGTGCCAGCAGAAGGGACAGTTCCTACGAGCAGTACTTC. Encoded protein: CASRRDSSYEQYF. The chain links TRBV2 to TRBJ2-7; TRBD1 matches 7 bases. The CDR3 contains 13 residues. The germline gives CDR1 SNHLY, CDR2 FYNNEI. After removal of 6 bases from V and 1 base from J, the junction contained 3 bases not matched to a gene.

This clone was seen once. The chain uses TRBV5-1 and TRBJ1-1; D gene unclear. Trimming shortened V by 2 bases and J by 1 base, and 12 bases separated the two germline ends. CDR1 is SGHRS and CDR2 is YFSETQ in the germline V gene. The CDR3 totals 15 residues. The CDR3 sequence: CASSLVREKNTEAFF. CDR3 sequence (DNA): TGCGCCAGCAGCTTAGTCAGAGAAAAGAACACTGAAGCTTTCTTT.

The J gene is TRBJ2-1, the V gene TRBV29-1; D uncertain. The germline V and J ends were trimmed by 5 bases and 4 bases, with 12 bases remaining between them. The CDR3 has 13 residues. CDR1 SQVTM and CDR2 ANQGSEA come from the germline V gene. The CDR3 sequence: CSVLDVRYNEQFF. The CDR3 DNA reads TGCAGCGTTCTGGACGTCCGTTACAATGAGCAGTTCTTC.

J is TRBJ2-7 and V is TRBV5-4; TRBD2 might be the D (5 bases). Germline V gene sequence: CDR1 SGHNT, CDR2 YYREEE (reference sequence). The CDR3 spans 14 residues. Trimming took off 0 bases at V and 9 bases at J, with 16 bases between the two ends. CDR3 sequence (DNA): TGTGCCAGCAGCTTGGGCAGGACTCTACGATGGCAGTACTTC. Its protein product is CASSLGRTLRWQYF.

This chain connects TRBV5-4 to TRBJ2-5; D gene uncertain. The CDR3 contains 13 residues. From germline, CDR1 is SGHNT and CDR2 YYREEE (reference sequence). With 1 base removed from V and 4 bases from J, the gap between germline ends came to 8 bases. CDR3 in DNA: TGTGCCAGCAGCTTGTTAGGAGCAGAGACCCAGTACTTC. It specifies CASSLLGAETQYF. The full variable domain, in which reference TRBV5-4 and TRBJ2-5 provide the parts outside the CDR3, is ETGVTQSPTHLIKTRGQQVTLRCSSQSGHNTVSWYQQALGQGPQFIFQYYREEENGRGNFPPRFSGLQFPNYSSELNVNALELDDSALYLCASSLLGAETQYFGPGTRLLVL.

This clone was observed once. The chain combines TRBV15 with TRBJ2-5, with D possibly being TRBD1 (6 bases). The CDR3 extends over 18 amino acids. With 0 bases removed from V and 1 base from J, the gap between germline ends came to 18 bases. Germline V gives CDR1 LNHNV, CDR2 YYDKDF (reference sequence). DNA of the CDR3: TGTGCCACCAGCAGAGATGGAACAGGGTCGTGGGGCCAAGAGACCCAGTACTTC. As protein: CATSRDGTGSWGQETQYF.

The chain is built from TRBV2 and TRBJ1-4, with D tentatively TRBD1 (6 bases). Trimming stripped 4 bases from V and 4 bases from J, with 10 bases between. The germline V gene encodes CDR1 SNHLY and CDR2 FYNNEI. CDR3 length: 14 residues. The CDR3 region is CASSVDRFNEKLFF. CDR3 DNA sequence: TGTGCCAGCAGTGTAGACAGGTTTAATGAAAAACTGTTTTTT.

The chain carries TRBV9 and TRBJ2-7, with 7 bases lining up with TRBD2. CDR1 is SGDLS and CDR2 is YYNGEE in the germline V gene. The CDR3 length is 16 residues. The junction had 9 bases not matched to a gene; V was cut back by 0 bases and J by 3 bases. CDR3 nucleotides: TGTGCCAGCAGCGTAGAACCCCTAGCGGTCATCTACGAGCAGTACTTC. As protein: CASSVEPLAVIYEQYF.

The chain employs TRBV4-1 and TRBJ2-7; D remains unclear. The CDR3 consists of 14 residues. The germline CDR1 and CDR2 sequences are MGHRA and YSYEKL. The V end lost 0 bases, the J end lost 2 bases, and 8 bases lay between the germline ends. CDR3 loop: CASSQERQAYEQYF. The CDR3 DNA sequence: TGCGCCAGCAGCCAAGAAAGGCAGGCCTACGAGCAGTACTTC.

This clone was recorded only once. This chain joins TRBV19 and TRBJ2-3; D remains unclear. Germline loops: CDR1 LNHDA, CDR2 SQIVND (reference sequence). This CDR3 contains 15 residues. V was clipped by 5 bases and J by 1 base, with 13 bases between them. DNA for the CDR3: TGTGCCAGTAGTCTAAGTCCGTCTCGCACAGATACGCAGTATTTT. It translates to CASSLSPSRTDTQYF.

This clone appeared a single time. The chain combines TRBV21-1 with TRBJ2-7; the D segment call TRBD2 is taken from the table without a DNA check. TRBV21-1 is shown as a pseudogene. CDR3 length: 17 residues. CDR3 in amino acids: CASSAKGPGTRVYEQYF. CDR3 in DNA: TGTGCCAGCAGCGCAAAAGGGCCCGGGACTAGGGTCTACGAGCAGTACTTC.

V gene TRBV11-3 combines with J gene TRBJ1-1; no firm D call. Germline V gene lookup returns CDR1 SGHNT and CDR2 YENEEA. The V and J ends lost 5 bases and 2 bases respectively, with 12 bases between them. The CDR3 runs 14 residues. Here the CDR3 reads CASSPGPGNTEAFF. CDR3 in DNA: TGTGCCAGCAGCCCCGGACCGGGAAACACTGAAGCTTTCTTT.

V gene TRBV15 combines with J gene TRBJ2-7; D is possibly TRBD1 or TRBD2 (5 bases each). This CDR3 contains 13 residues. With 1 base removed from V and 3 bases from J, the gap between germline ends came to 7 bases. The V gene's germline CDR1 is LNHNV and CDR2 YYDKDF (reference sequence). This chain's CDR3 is CATSRVGGYEQYF. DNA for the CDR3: TGTGCCACCAGCAGAGTTGGGGGCTACGAGCAGTACTTC. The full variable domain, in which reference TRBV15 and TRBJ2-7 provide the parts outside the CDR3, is DAMVIQNPRYQVTQFGKPVTLSCSQTLNHNVMYWYQQKSSQAPKLLFHYYDKDFNNEADTPDNFQSRRPNTSFCFLDIRSPGLGDTAMYLCATSRVGGYEQYFGPGTRLTVT.

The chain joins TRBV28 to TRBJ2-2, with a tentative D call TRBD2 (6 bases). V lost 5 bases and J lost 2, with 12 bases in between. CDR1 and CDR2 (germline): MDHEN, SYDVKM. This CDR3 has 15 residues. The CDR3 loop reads CASSILAGNTGELFF. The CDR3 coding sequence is TGTGCCAGCAGTATACTAGCCGGCAACACCGGGGAGCTGTTTTTT.

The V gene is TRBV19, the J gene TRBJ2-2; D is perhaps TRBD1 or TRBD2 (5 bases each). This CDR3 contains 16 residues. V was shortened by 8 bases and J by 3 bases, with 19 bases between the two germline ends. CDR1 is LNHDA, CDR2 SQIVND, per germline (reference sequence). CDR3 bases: TGTGCCAGTCACACCAAACCGGGACGGGACACCGGGGAGCTGTTTTTT. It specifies CASHTKPGRDTGELFF.